This entry lists 16 T cell receptor beta chains sequenced from one sample in a study of T cells in localized non-small cell lung cancer. The assay was immunoSEQ multiplex PCR, and TCRdb's table has in-frame clones only and misses some. The table shows about 26,000 clones, with more than 65% occurring only once. This specimen was peripheral blood, taken before any cancer treatment. All receptors come from a man aged 40 to 69 with stage III squamous cell lung carcinoma.

V usage is TRBV5-6 and J usage is TRBJ2-7; D not resolved. The CDR3 loop spans 11 amino acids. Between the trimmed V and J ends, which lost 4 bases and 0 bases, there was a span of 2 bases. Germline-derived CDR1 and CDR2 are SGHDT and YYEEEE. DNA for the CDR3: TGTGCCAGCAGCGACTCCTACGAGCAGTACGTC. Translated, it gives CASSDSYEQYV.

This clone was detected only once. The chain links TRBV5-4 to TRBJ2-2, with 7 bases lining up with TRBD1. Per the germline V gene, CDR1 is SGHNT and CDR2 is YYREEE (reference sequence). V gave up 4 bases and J gave up 5 bases; unmatched junction bases: 8. The CDR3 totals 15 residues. In nucleotides, the CDR3 is TGTGCCAGCAGCCCCGACAGGGTCCGGACCGGGGAGCTGTTTTTT. Residues: CASSPDRVRTGELFF.

This sequence joins TRBV5-1 and TRBJ1-1; D uncertain. CDR3 length equals 13 residues. CDR1 SGHRS and CDR2 YFSETQ come from the germline V gene. V lost 5 bases, J lost 7 bases, and 15 bases lay in between. The chain's CDR3 is CASRSRGSDEAFF. Here the CDR3 DNA reads TGCGCCAGCAGGAGTCGTGGGTCAGATGAAGCTTTCTTT.

This chain links TRBV14 with TRBJ2-7; the match to TRBD2 covers 14 bases. CDR3 length equals 18 residues. Per the germline V gene, CDR1 is SGHDN and CDR2 is FVKESK. V gave up 4 bases and J gave up 6 bases; unmatched junction bases: 14. CDR3 in DNA: TGTGCCAGCAGCCGGCAACCGGGACTAGCGGGAGTTCGGGTCGAGCAGTACTTC. This gives the protein CASSRQPGLAGVRVEQYF.

This chain uses TRBV2 with TRBJ2-6, with TRBD1 matching over 11 bases. Germline loops: CDR1 SNHLY, CDR2 FYNNEI. J was trimmed by 0 bases and V by 6 bases; bases with no gene match: 7. The CDR3 spans 18 residues. The CDR3 DNA sequence: TGTGCCAGCAGGATTAGTGGACAGGGGGCCTCTGGGGCCAACGTCCTGACTTTC. Its protein product is CASRISGQGASGANVLTF.

V usage is TRBV7-3 and J usage is TRBJ1-1; 7 bases map to TRBD1. V gave up 4 bases and J gave up 6 bases; unmatched junction bases: 8. The germline gives CDR1 SGHTA, CDR2 FQGTGA. This CDR3 region has 14 residues. For the CDR3, the DNA is TGTGCCAGCAGCTCTACCGGGACAGCCCCTGAAGCTTTCTTT. Its translation is CASSSTGTAPEAFF.

This clone was picked up a small number of times. The gene calls are TRBV6-6 and TRBJ1-3; the D is unclear. Germline CDR1 and CDR2: MNHNY and SVGAGI (reference sequence). The CDR3 has 13 amino acids. Trimming pared 5 bases from V and 0 bases from J, leaving 5 bases between. CDR3 loop: CASSQPSGNTIYF. CDR3 nucleotides: TGTGCCAGCAGTCAGCCCTCTGGAAACACCATATATTTT.

The chain's CDR3 is CASSVAKGPYGYTF. CDR3 DNA: TGTGCCAGCAGCGTAGCTAAGGGGCCCTATGGCTACACCTTC. This chain connects TRBV9 to TRBJ1-2; possibly TRBD1 for D (5 bases). Per germline, CDR1 SGDLS and CDR2 YYNGEE. The CDR3 covers 14 residues. Trimming removed 0 bases from V and 4 bases from J, with 10 bases in between.

This chain joins TRBV7-9 and TRBJ1-6; D unresolved. Germline values: CDR1 SEHNR, CDR2 FQNEAQ (reference sequence). The CDR3 is 14 amino acids. V was shortened by 5 bases and J by 8 bases, with 13 bases between the two germline ends. CDR3 DNA: TGTGCCAGCAGCCTCGAAGGGCGCCATTCACCCCTCCACTTT. Translated: CASSLEGRHSPLHF.

This chain uses TRBV28 with TRBJ2-7; the match to TRBD2 covers 9 bases. V shed 8 bases, J shed 0 bases, and the junction held 5 bases outside the gene matches. The CDR3 contains 14 residues. The germline CDR1 and CDR2 sequences are MDHEN and SYDVKM. DNA for the CDR3: TGTGCCAGCCAAGGACTAGCGACCTCCTACGAGCAGTACTTC. Its translation: CASQGLATSYEQYF.

V gene TRBV7-9 combines with J gene TRBJ1-2; D uncertain. Between the trimmed V and J ends, which lost 5 bases and 4 bases, there was a span of 5 bases. CDR3 length equals 11 residues. The germline gives CDR1 SEHNR, CDR2 FQNEAQ (reference sequence). DNA of the CDR3: TGTGCCAGCAGCGGCTCCTATGGCTACACCTTC. Protein sequence: CASSGSYGYTF.

The genes are TRBV19 and TRBJ1-2, with 11 bases aligning to TRBD1. V lost 4 bases, J lost 4 bases, and 14 bases stayed unmatched. CDR1 is LNHDA and CDR2 is SQIVND in the germline V gene (reference sequence). The CDR3 extends over 18 amino acids. In nucleotides, the CDR3 is TGTGCCAGTAGTAGGACAGGACAGGGGGCTACCCCCTTCTATGGCTACACCTTC. This encodes CASSRTGQGATPFYGYTF. Supplemented by reference TRBV19 and TRBJ1-2, the full variable domain reads DGGITQSPKYLFRKEGQNVTLSCEQNLNHDAMYWYRQDPGQGLRLIYYSQIVNDFQKGDIAEGYSVSREKKESFPLTVTSAQKNPTAFYLCASSRTGQGATPFYGYTFGSGTRLTVV.

In its sample, this clone was seen once. The chain carries TRBV7-6 and TRBJ2-1; 7 nucleotides agree with TRBD1. CDR1 is SGHVS, CDR2 FNYEAQ, per germline. The V gene end was trimmed by 5 bases and the J gene end by 3 bases; junction bases not matched to a gene: 4. This CDR3 comprises 14 residues. The CDR3 sequence is CASSRGQVYNEQFF. The CDR3 DNA is TGTGCCAGCAGCCGCGGACAGGTCTACAATGAGCAGTTCTTC.

The chain carries TRBV30 and TRBJ2-5, with 8 bases lining up with TRBD2. With 1 base clipped from V and 4 bases from J, the junction kept 5 bases outside the gene matches. Per germline, CDR1 GTSNPN and CDR2 SVGIG (reference sequence). The CDR3 covers 14 residues. Here the CDR3 reads CAWSGGSGIETQYF. DNA for the CDR3: TGTGCCTGGAGTGGTGGTAGCGGGATAGAGACCCAGTACTTC. Filled out from reference TRBV30 and TRBJ2-5, the complete variable domain reads SQTIHQWPATLVQPVGSPLSLECTVEGTSNPNLYWYRQAAGRGLQLLFYSVGIGQISSEVPQNLSASRPQDRQFILSSKKLLLSDSGFYLCAWSGGSGIETQYFGPGTRLLVL.

V gene TRBV27 combines with J gene TRBJ1-5; D is perhaps TRBD1 (5 bases). V was trimmed by 6 bases and J by 6 bases, leaving 15 bases between them. Germline CDR1 is MNHEY and CDR2 is SMNVEV (reference sequence). The CDR3 totals 14 residues. The CDR3 sequence is CASSSWGGGQPQHF. The CDR3 DNA sequence: TGTGCCAGCAGCTCCTGGGGCGGGGGTCAGCCCCAGCATTTT.

This clone was observed a handful of times. V usage is TRBV7-8 and J usage is TRBJ1-4; 10 nucleotides agree with TRBD1. V was clipped by 3 bases and J by 6 bases; unmatched bases: 1. The germline gives CDR1 SGHVS, CDR2 FQNEAQ. This CDR3 region has 14 residues. The CDR3 loop reads CASSLGQGHEKLFF. CDR3 DNA: TGTGCCAGCAGCTTGGGACAGGGGCATGAAAAACTGTTTTTT.